This T cell receptor beta chain emerged from a study of T cells after yellow fever vaccination. At the level of the study: In the case of low-cell-number fractions, SMART-Seq v4 Ultra Low Input was used for preparation.

In making TCR cDNA, 5'RACE template switching added a universal primer site and UMIs to it. In TCRdb, the 5' RACE reads were re-called with MiXCR into one record per CDR3 protein. The data contain some 320,000 distinct CDR3 sequences, around 4.5% of them seen just once; the ten biggest clones take up approximately 19%. Findings and caveats of the study: The secondary response showed a weaker magnitude and a faster peak, day 5 versus 15. Bulk-population clonotypes that are abundant could appear as contaminants in FACS-sorted repertoires.

This clonotype was seen many times. As yet, its antigen is unknown. The sample here was PBMCs, taken 15 days after the yellow fever booster vaccination. This receptor was taken from a man between 18 and 29 years old who received the YFV17D yellow fever vaccine.

DNA for the CDR3: TGTGCCAGCAGCTTATCCAGCGGGGGGGCGAGAGATACGCAGTATTTT. Its translation is CASSLSSGGARDTQYF. The chain uses TRBV7-2 and TRBJ2-3; 10 bases fit TRBD2. The CDR3 is 16 amino acids. Trimming took 2 bases from V and 5 from J; bases not matched to a gene: 7. CDR1 SGHTA and CDR2 FQGNSA come from the germline V gene.